A single sample gave rise to the 29 T cell receptor beta chains below, sequenced in a study of shared clonotypes between healthy human individuals. Clones were sequenced by immunoSEQ multiplex PCR, and TCRdb holds only the in-frame ones, with some missing. The repertoire consists of 600,000 to 750,000 clones, with roughly 91% occurring once and the leading ten covering 30% to 35%. Sequencing was done on a sample of memory CD8+ T cells from PBMCs. Subset noted: CD45RO+ cells pooled with CCR7-negative TemRA cells. Receptors originate from a man in his late teens or twenties in good health. Some clones in this sample may be carry-over from other donors' samples.

The gene calls are TRBV7-3 and TRBJ2-1; TRBD2 matches 9 bases. The CDR3 is 14 residues long. Germline V gene data show CDR1 as SGHTA and CDR2 as FQGTGA. V was pared by 1 base and J by 9 bases, with 4 bases of the junction left unmatched. The CDR3 DNA is TGTGCCAGCAGCTTAATAGCGGGAGCGGGTGAGCAGTTCTTC. Translated, it gives CASSLIAGAGEQFF.

The gene calls are TRBV4-1 and TRBJ2-1; a weak D match, TRBD1 (6 bases). Trimming stripped 4 bases from V and 2 bases from J, with 12 bases between. CDR1 and CDR2 from the germline V gene are MGHRA and YSYEKL. CDR3 length: 15 amino acids. CDR3 loop: CASSLLQGPYNEQFF. The CDR3 coding sequence is TGCGCCAGCAGCCTATTACAGGGACCCTACAATGAGCAGTTCTTC.

Regarding this clone: At the DNA level, this CDR3 is encoded by other sequences in the same sample as well. This chain uses TRBV19 with TRBJ2-1, with D uncertain. Trimming took 3 bases from V and 6 from J, leaving 6 bases between them. The CDR3 extends over 12 amino acids. Germline V lookup: CDR1 LNHDA, CDR2 SQIVND (reference sequence). CDR3 residues: CASSIGGNEQFF. CDR3 nucleotide sequence: TGTGCCAGTAGTATTGGTGGCAATGAGCAGTTCTTC.

CDR3 region: CASSFQRLGLNEQFF. The DNA for the CDR3 is TGTGCCAGCAGTTTTCAACGACTAGGCCTAAATGAGCAGTTCTTC. This chain links TRBV27 with TRBJ2-1; D is perhaps TRBD2 (6 bases). From germline, CDR1 is MNHEY and CDR2 SMNVEV (reference sequence). Trimming took 3 bases from V and 7 from J, leaving 16 bases between them. This CDR3 comprises 15 residues.

In its sample, this clone was seen a few times. The chain links TRBV27 to TRBJ2-1, with 7 nucleotides matching TRBD1. Germline-derived CDR1 and CDR2 are MNHEY and SMNVEV (reference sequence). J was trimmed by 2 bases and V by 4 bases; bases with no gene match: 8. This CDR3 has 16 residues. The CDR3 loop is CASSSRDGTAYNEQFF. Here the CDR3 DNA reads TGTGCCAGCAGTTCACGGGACGGGACAGCCTACAATGAGCAGTTCTTC.

The chain recombines TRBV19 with TRBJ2-2; D unclear. Trimming shortened V by 0 bases and J by 3 bases, and 11 bases separated the two germline ends. There are 16 residues in the CDR3. Germline V CDR1 and CDR2: LNHDA, SQIVND (reference sequence). CDR3 in DNA: TGTGCCAGTAGTATAGATCATTTTCTTGACACCGGGGAGCTGTTTTTT. Translation: CASSIDHFLDTGELFF. Filled out from reference TRBV19 and TRBJ2-2, the complete variable domain reads DGGITQSPKYLFRKEGQNVTLSCEQNLNHDAMYWYRQDPGQGLRLIYYSQIVNDFQKGDIAEGYSVSREKKESFPLTVTSAQKNPTAFYLCASSIDHFLDTGELFFGEGSRLTVL.

V and J are TRBV9 and TRBJ1-3; D call uncertain. CDR1 SGDLS and CDR2 YYNGEE come from the germline V gene. There are 16 residues in the CDR3. Trimming removed 0 bases at V and 8 bases at J, with 18 bases between. This CDR3 reads CASSVGPSQSRDTIYF. CDR3 nucleotides: TGTGCCAGCAGCGTAGGCCCAAGTCAGAGCAGAGACACCATATATTTT.

J is TRBJ1-4 and V is TRBV18; the match to TRBD1 covers 10 bases. The CDR3 covers 18 residues. In germline, CDR1 is KGHSH, CDR2 LQKENI. Trimming took 5 bases from V and 0 from J; bases not matched to a gene: 9. CDR3 amino acids: CASSTRDRGVATNEKLFF. CDR3 coding DNA: TGTGCCAGCTCAACGCGGGACAGGGGCGTAGCAACTAATGAAAAACTGTTTTTT.

V usage is TRBV19 and J usage is TRBJ2-3; 8 bases agree with TRBD1. Trimming removed 3 bases from V and 6 bases from J; junction bases left unmatched: 8. This CDR3 is built from 15 residues. Germline V lookup: CDR1 LNHDA, CDR2 SQIVND (reference sequence). CDR3 DNA: TGTGCCAGTAGTATGGTACAGGGGGTATGGGATACGCAGTATTTT. Amino acids: CASSMVQGVWDTQYF.

This chain links TRBV29-1 with TRBJ2-2; D ambiguous. The CDR3 has 13 amino acids. The germline CDR1 and CDR2 sequences are SQVTM and ANQGSEA. V shed 5 bases and J shed 7 bases, with 14 bases lying between them. For the CDR3, the DNA is TGCAGCGTTAGATCTGGTTCCTACGGGGAGCTGTTTTTT. This codes for CSVRSGSYGELFF.

The chain recombines TRBV27 with TRBJ1-2; D unclear. Germline V gene lookup returns CDR1 MNHEY and CDR2 SMNVEV (reference sequence). Trimming took 5 bases from V and 5 from J, leaving 18 bases between them. This CDR3 has 15 amino acids. The CDR3 region is CASSPSGPITYGYTF. CDR3 DNA sequence: TGTGCCAGCAGTCCGAGCGGACCGATTACATATGGCTACACCTTC.

The chain is built from TRBV13 and TRBJ2-7, with 7 positions matching TRBD2. CDR1 and CDR2 from the germline V gene are PRHDT and FYEKMQ (reference sequence). V was clipped by 1 base and J by 2 bases; unmatched bases: 5. This CDR3 comprises 15 residues. CDR3 protein: CASSLEVGGPYEQYF. DNA of the CDR3: TGTGCCAGCAGCTTAGAAGTGGGAGGGCCCTACGAGCAGTACTTC.

As DNA, the CDR3 is TGCAGCGTTCGATGGAACCCCTACGAGCAGTACTTC. Its translation: CSVRWNPYEQYF. The chain uses TRBV29-1 and TRBJ2-7; D is unresolved. CDR1 SQVTM and CDR2 ANQGSEA come from the germline V gene. Trimming cost V 5 bases and J 2 bases, with 10 bases left between them. CDR3 length: 12 amino acids.

The chain uses TRBV6-1 and TRBJ2-7, with D perhaps matching TRBD2 (5 bases). Per the germline V gene, CDR1 is MNHNS and CDR2 is SASEGT. The CDR3 has 14 amino acids. V was clipped by 6 bases and J by 3 bases, with 15 bases between them. CDR3 amino acids: CASSPRGAGYEQYF. CDR3 sequence (DNA): TGTGCCAGCAGCCCCCGGGGTGCAGGCTACGAGCAGTACTTC.

The V and J genes are TRBV28 and TRBJ1-3, with 7 bases that match TRBD1. This CDR3 contains 16 residues. Germline CDR1 and CDR2: MDHEN and SYDVKM. Losses at the gene ends were 1 base for V and 0 bases for J; bases not matched to a gene: 3. CDR3 amino acids: CASSLYRGLSGNTIYF. The CDR3 DNA is TGTGCCAGCAGTTTATACAGGGGCCTCTCTGGAAACACCATATATTTT.

The CDR3 DNA sequence: TGTGCCAGCAGTTACTCGAGCGAGGGGCAGGGGTACGAGCAGTACTTC. Protein sequence: CASSYSSEGQGYEQYF. This chain uses TRBV6-5 with TRBJ2-7; the D gene is possibly TRBD1 (6 bases). The V end was cut by 0 bases, the J end by 4 bases, with 16 bases between. The CDR3 is 16 residues long. Germline loops: CDR1 MNHEY, CDR2 SVGAGI.

CDR3 DNA sequence: TGTGCCAGCAGCTCACGGGGAAATCAGCCCCAGCATTTT. The encoded protein is CASSSRGNQPQHF. This chain uses TRBV9 with TRBJ1-5; D unresolved. The CDR3 sequence is 13 residues long. V lost 4 bases to trimming and J lost 4 bases, with 9 bases between them. Germline assignment: CDR1 SGDLS and CDR2 YYNGEE.

The table lists this clone with a count of one. CDR3 amino acids: CASSQSGKLFF. CDR3 DNA sequence: TGCGCCAGCAGCCAATCTGGAAAACTGTTTTTT. The V call is TRBV4-1, the J call TRBJ1-4; D is unclear. V was pared by 2 bases and J by 10 bases, with 5 bases between. CDR1 and CDR2 from the germline V gene are MGHRA and YSYEKL. The CDR3 runs 11 residues.

This chain joins TRBV5-1 and TRBJ2-2, with D unresolved. Per germline, CDR1 SGHRS and CDR2 YFSETQ. Trimming took 1 base from V and 4 from J, leaving 11 bases between them. The CDR3 has 15 residues. The CDR3 DNA follows: TGCGCCAGCAGCTTGTATGGGGATTTCACCGGGGAGCTGTTTTTT. The encoded protein is CASSLYGDFTGELFF.

V and J are TRBV9 and TRBJ2-1; D gene unclear. The CDR3 has 12 amino acids. The V end was cut by 1 base, the J end by 8 bases, with 7 bases between. The germline V gene has CDR1 SGDLS and CDR2 YYNGEE. The CDR3 region is CASSVNPDEQFF. CDR3 in DNA: TGTGCCAGCAGCGTAAATCCCGATGAGCAGTTCTTC.

This clone was detected only once. The rearrangement joins TRBV9 to TRBJ1-5; D is uncertain. CDR3 length: 17 amino acids. V gave up 4 bases and J gave up 3 bases, with 20 bases separating them. Germline V gene lookup returns CDR1 SGDLS and CDR2 YYNGEE. CDR3 loop: CASSLKPHKGNNQPQHF. For the CDR3, the DNA is TGTGCCAGCAGCCTCAAACCCCATAAAGGAAACAATCAGCCCCAGCATTTT.

The V gene is TRBV27, the J gene TRBJ2-1, with 11 positions matching TRBD2. CDR3 length equals 16 residues. The trim removed 5 bases at V and 9 bases at J, leaving 12 bases unmatched. Germline lookup yields CDR1 MNHEY and CDR2 SMNVEV (reference sequence). CDR3 nucleotides: TGTGCCAGCAGTAGGGGACTAGCGGAGGGGGGCGGTGAGCAGTTCTTC. Translated: CASSRGLAEGGGEQFF.

This clone was observed once. The chain is built from TRBV27 and TRBJ2-7; weak D call: TRBD1 (5 bases). V gave up 2 bases and J gave up 0 bases, with 11 bases separating them. Germline lookup yields CDR1 MNHEY and CDR2 SMNVEV (reference sequence). This CDR3 contains 15 residues. CDR3 amino acids: CASSLGNRPSYEQYF. The CDR3 DNA follows: TGTGCCAGCAGTTTAGGTAACAGGCCCTCCTACGAGCAGTACTTC.

The chain has TRBV27 and TRBJ2-7; 7 nucleotides line up with TRBD1. This CDR3 comprises 16 residues. V trimming: 0 bases; J trimming: 4 bases; junction bases outside the gene matches: 9. Germline CDR1 is MNHEY and CDR2 is SMNVEV (reference sequence). This CDR3 reads CASSLSPGTAHYEQYF. The CDR3 nucleotides are TGTGCCAGCAGTTTATCCCCCGGGACAGCTCATTACGAGCAGTACTTC.

The chain has TRBV5-6 and TRBJ1-2, with a weak D call TRBD1 (6 bases). Germline CDR1 is SGHDT and CDR2 is YYEEEE. V lost 4 bases to trimming and J lost 7 bases, with 11 bases between them. CDR3 size: 12 residues. The CDR3 nucleotides read TGTGCCAGCAGCGCTGGGACACTTGGCTACACCTTC. Amino acid sequence: CASSAGTLGYTF.

A few counts support this clone. The rearrangement links TRBV10-3 to TRBJ1-2, with TRBD1 identical over 9 bases. Germline lookup yields CDR1 ENHRY and CDR2 SYGVKD. With V trimmed by 8 bases and J by 4 bases, 29 bases remained unmatched. The CDR3 runs 21 residues. The CDR3 is CAISPTTQYWTGAAFGYGYTF. CDR3 in DNA: TGTGCCATCTCCCCCACGACCCAGTACTGGACAGGGGCTGCTTTCGGCTATGGCTACACCTTC.

The CDR3 DNA reads as TGTGCCACCAGCAGTGGTCTCACGATGGGAGATACGCAGTATTTT. Translated: CATSSGLTMGDTQYF. The chain carries TRBV15 and TRBJ2-3, with D unclear. Germline assignment: CDR1 LNHNV and CDR2 YYDKDF (reference sequence). V shed 3 bases and J shed 5 bases, with 15 bases lying between them. CDR3 size: 15 residues.

This chain joins TRBV7-2 and TRBJ2-5; D perhaps matches TRBD2 (6 bases). Germline lookup yields CDR1 SGHTA and CDR2 FQGNSA. V lost 3 bases and J 5 bases, leaving 10 bases between the germline ends. The CDR3 sequence is 13 residues long. The chain's CDR3 is CASSFNRGETQYF. The CDR3 DNA is TGTGCCAGCAGCTTTAACCGGGGGGAGACCCAGTACTTC.

The chain has TRBV10-3 and TRBJ2-7; 10 bases are a match to TRBD2. The CDR3 runs 14 residues. Looked up from germline, CDR1 is ENHRY and CDR2 is SYGVKD. V gave up 10 bases and J gave up 0 bases; unmatched junction bases: 6. The CDR3 nucleotides are TGTGCCACCACTAGCGGGACCTACTCCTACGAGCAGTACTTC. This gives the protein CATTSGTYSYEQYF.